The subject of this entry is one T cell receptor (beta chain). Antigen unknown. This entry belongs to a study of molecular identifiers for immune sequencing clone quantification. Study-wide results and limits: Spiked Jurkat TCR RNA equal to one cell could reportedly be picked out among one million naive cells.

The CDR3 contains 18 residues. Per germline, CDR1 SGHDT and CDR2 YYEEEE. The trim removed 1 base at V and 7 bases at J, leaving 12 bases unmatched. TCRdb called the PCR reads again in MiXCR, with one record for every CDR3 protein. This table has over 600,000 distinct CDR3 sequences, less than 20% appearing once. The chain is built from TRBV5-6 and TRBJ1-6, with TRBD1 identical over 9 bases. The sequencing sample was made of naive CD8+ T cells from blood, with Jurkat cell RNA spiked in. The subset here: FACS-sorted CD8+CD4-CCR7+CD45RA+ naive T cells. The TCR originated in a human donor in good health. Some libraries in this study had Jurkat cell RNA spiked in. In DNA, the CDR3 is TGTGCCAGCAGCTTGATGGTGGGGACAGGGCGCTTCAATTCACCCCTCCACTTT. Its translation: CASSLMVGTGRFNSPLHF. Combining the CDR3 with reference TRBV5-6 and TRBJ1-6 gives the whole variable domain DAGVTQSPTHLIKTRGQQVTLRCSPKSGHDTVSWYQQALGQGPQFIFQYYEEEERQRGNFPDRFSGHQFPNYSSELNVNALLLGDSALYLCASSLMVGTGRFNSPLHFGNGTRLTVT.